This T cell receptor (beta chain) was documented in a study of OX40 agonist ivuxolimab in advanced cancers. Study context: Clinicians treated patients with ivuxolimab, an agonistic anti-OX40 (CD134) antibody. Study conclusions and caveats: The study found that CD8+ T cells averaged more expanded clones than CD4+.

Trimming shortened V by 2 bases and J by 2 bases, and 26 bases separated the two germline ends. The CDR3 covers 20 residues. CDR1 and CDR2 (germline): SGHRS, YFSETQ. About this clone: Its target is not known.

TCRdb keeps only in-frame clones here, not all; method: immunoSEQ multiplex PCR. Seen here are approximately 94,000 clones, over 75% observed once, and the top ten hold around 0.16%. The sample here was CD4+ or CD8+ T cells sorted from blood, taken in a trial of the OX40 agonist ivuxolimab. The source of this sequence is an adult with an advanced solid tumor such as melanoma, head and neck, liver or kidney cancer. The chain carries TRBV5-1 and TRBJ1-5; D possibly corresponds to TRBD1 (5 bases). The CDR3, as DNA: TGCGCCAGCAGCTTAGCCCGAGCCGCAATTCGACAGTCTGGCAATCAGCCCCAGCATTTT. Translation gives CASSLARAAIRQSGNQPQHF.